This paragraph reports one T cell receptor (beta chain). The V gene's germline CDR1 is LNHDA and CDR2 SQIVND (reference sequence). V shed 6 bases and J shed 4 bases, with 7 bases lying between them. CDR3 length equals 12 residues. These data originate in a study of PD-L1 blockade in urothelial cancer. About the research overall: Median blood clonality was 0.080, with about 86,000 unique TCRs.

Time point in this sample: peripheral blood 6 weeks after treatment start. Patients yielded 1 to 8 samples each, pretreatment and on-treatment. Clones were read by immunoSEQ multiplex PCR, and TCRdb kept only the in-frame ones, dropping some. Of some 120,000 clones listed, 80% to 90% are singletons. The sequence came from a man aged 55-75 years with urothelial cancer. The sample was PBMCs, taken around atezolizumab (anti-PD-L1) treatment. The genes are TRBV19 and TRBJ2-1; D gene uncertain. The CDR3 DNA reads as TGTGCCAGTAGCTCGGAGTACAATGAGCAGTTCTTC. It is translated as CASSSEYNEQFF.